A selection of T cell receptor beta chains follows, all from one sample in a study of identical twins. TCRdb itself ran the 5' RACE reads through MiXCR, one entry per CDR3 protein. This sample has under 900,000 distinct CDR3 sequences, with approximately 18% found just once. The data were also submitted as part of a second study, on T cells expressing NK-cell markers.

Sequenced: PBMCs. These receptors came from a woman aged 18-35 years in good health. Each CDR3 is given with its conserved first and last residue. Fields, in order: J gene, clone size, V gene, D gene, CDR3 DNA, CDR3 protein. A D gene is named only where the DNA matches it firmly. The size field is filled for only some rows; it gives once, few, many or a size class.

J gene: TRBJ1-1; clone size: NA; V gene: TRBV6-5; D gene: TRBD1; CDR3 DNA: TGTGCCAGCAGTTATGACAGGGGGTCAAACCGGAACACTGAAGCTTTCTTT; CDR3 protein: CASSYDRGSNRNTEAFF
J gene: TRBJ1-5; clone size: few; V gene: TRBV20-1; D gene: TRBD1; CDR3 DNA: TGCAGTGCTATAGTTGCCGGGACAGACTTTTATAGCAATCAGCCCCAGCATTTT; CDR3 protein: CSAIVAGTDFYSNQPQHF
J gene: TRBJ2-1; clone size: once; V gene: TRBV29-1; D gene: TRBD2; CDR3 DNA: TGCAGCGTGGTAAGGGCGGCTAGCGGGCGTGAGCAGTTCTTC; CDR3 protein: CSVVRAASGREQFF
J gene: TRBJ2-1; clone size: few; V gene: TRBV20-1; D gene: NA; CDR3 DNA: TGCAGTGCTAGCGGGTCTAGCAACTACCCGGATGAGCAGTTCTTC; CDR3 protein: CSASGSSNYPDEQFF
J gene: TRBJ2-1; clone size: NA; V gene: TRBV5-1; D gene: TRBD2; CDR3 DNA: TGCGCCAGCAGTCCCGGACTAGCGGGAAGGATAGGTTCCTACAATGAGCAGTTCTTC; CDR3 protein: CASSPGLAGRIGSYNEQFF
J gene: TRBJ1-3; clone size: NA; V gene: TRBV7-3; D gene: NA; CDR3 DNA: TGTGCCAGCAGCACTGGTAGCTCTGGAAACACCATATATTTT; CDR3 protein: CASSTGSSGNTIYF
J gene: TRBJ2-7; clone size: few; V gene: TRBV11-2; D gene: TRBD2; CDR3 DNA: TGTGCCAGCAGCTTAAGTCTAATAGCGGGGACCTCCTACGAGCAGTACTTC; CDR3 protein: CASSLSLIAGTSYEQYF
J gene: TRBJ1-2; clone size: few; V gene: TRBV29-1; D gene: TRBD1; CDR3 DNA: TGCAGCGTTGAGAAGGGGGCGAGAGGCTACACCTTC; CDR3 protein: CSVEKGARGYTF
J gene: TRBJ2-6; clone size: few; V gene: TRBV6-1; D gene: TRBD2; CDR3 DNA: TGTGCCAGCAGTCCCCGCCTAGGCGGGGGCTCTGGGGCCAACGTCCTGACTTTC; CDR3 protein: CASSPRLGGGSGANVLTF
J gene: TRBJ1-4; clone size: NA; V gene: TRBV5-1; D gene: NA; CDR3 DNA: TGCGCCAGCAGCCTGAGTACAAGTCGCGATGAAAAACTGTTTTTT; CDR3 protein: CASSLSTSRDEKLFF
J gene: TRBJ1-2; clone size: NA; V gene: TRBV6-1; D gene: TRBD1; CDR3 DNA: TGTGCCAGCAGGAGAGGGACAGGGAGTGCTAACTATGGCTACACCTTC; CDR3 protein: CASRRGTGSANYGYTF
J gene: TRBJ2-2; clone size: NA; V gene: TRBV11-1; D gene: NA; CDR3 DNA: TGTGCCAGCAGCTCCCACGCAGGGGAAAGCGGGGAGCTGTTTTTT; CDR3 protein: CASSSHAGESGELFF
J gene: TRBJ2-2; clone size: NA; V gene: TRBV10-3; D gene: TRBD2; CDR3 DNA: TGTGCCTCCGCGATTAGCGGGACGAACACCGGGGAGCTGTTTTTT; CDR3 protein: CASAISGTNTGELFF
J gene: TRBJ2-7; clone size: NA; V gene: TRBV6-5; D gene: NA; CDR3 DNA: TGTGCCAGCAGTTACGCCCCACCCTACGAGCAGTACTTC; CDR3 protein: CASSYAPPYEQYF
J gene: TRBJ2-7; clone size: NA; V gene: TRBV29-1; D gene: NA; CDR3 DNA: TGCATCCTTCCAGGGGCTAGCTGGTACGAGCAGTACTTC; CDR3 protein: CILPGASWYEQYF
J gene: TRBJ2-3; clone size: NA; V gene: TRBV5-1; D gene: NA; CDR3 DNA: TGCGCCAGCAGCTCCCTTACTCATACGCAGTATTTT; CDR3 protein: CASSSLTHTQYF
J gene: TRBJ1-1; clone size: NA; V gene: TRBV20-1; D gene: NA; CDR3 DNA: TGCAGTGCTTTTGACAGGAGAACAACTGAAGCTTTCTTT; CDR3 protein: CSAFDRRTTEAFF